The clone carrying this TCR beta chain was counted between two and nine times. Its target is unknown. The data were obtained in a study of T cell repertoires in cytomegalovirus infection. TCRdb reanalysed the reads using MiXCR and keeps one entry per CDR3 protein. Of about 900,000 distinct CDR3 sequences listed, less than 35% are singletons. The CDR3 extends over 15 amino acids. Per the germline V gene, CDR1 is MNHNS and CDR2 is SASEGT. V was pared by 10 bases and J by 5 bases, with 10 bases of the junction left unmatched. The chain is built from TRBV6-1 and TRBJ2-5; 13 bases fit TRBD2. Source: cultured CD8+ T cells from PBMCs, taken from culture after CMV antigen stimulation. This sequence was found in a human donor in good health (CMV status not recorded). Some clones in this sample may be carry-over from other donors' samples. CDR3 amino acids: CATFGLAGEGETQYF. The CDR3 region has the DNA TGTGCCACCTTTGGACTAGCGGGGGAGGGGGAGACCCAGTACTTC.